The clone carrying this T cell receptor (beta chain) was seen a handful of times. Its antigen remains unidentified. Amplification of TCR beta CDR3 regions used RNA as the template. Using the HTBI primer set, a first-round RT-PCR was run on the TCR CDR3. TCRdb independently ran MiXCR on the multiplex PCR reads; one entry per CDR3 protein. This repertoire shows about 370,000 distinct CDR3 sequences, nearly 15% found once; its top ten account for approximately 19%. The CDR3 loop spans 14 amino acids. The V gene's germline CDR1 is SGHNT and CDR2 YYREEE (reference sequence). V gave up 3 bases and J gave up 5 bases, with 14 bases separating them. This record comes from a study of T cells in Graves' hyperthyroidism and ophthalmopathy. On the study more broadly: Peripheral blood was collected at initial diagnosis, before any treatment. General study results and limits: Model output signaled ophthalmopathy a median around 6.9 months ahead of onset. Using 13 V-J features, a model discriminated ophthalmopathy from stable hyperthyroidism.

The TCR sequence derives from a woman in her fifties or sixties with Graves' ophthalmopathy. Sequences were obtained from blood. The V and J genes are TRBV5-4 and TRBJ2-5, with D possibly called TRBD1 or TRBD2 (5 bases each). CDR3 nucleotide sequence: TGTGCCAGCAGCTGGCCGGGACCGGCGGAGACCCAGTACTTC. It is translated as CASSWPGPAETQYF.